Listed here are 32 T cell receptor beta chains from one sample, sequenced in a study of T cell responses to AZD1222 COVID-19 vaccine. Clones were read by immunoSEQ multiplex PCR, and TCRdb kept only the in-frame ones, dropping some. This sample has about 130,000 clones; 93% occur once, and the top ten carry roughly 0.9%. The sequenced sample was peripheral blood, obtained on day 0 of AZD1222 vaccination. These receptors were obtained from an adult in good health.

The V call is TRBV5-4, the J call TRBJ1-2; D not resolved. Germline values: CDR1 SGHNT, CDR2 YYREEE (reference sequence). The CDR3 totals 17 residues. V lost 3 bases and J 5 bases, leaving 23 bases between the germline ends. This chain's CDR3 is CASSSGNTRVNLYGYTF. The CDR3 DNA reads TGTGCCAGCAGCTCAGGAAACACCCGGGTAAACCTGTATGGCTACACCTTC.

The V call is TRBV7-3, the J call TRBJ2-2; the D gene is possibly TRBD1 (7 bases). Trimming took off 6 bases at V and 7 bases at J, with 12 bases between the two ends. The CDR3 runs to 13 residues. From germline, CDR1 is SGHTA and CDR2 FQGTGA. The CDR3 coding sequence is TGTGCCAGCAGTAACAGGGGAGGCGGGGAGCTGTTTTTT. Translated: CASSNRGGGELFF.

The J gene is TRBJ1-4, the V gene TRBV7-8; D may be TRBD1 (5 bases). The CDR3 is 15 amino acids. The V gene's germline CDR1 is SGHVS and CDR2 FQNEAQ. V lost 5 bases and J 8 bases, leaving 18 bases between the germline ends. CDR3: CASSRSAGGGEKLFF. DNA for the CDR3: TGTGCCAGCAGCCGATCTGCCGGTGGGGGGGAAAAACTGTTTTTT.

The chain links TRBV5-8 to TRBJ1-6; D unclear. The CDR3 extends over 14 amino acids. CDR1 SGHTS and CDR2 YDEGEE come from the germline V gene. The V end was cut by 1 base, the J end by 7 bases, with 9 bases between. The CDR3 DNA sequence: TGTGCCAGCAGCTTGATAGGGTGGAATTCACCCCTCCACTTT. Translated, it gives CASSLIGWNSPLHF.

The chain employs TRBV18 and TRBJ1-3, with no clear D. CDR3 size: 14 residues. Germline V lookup: CDR1 KGHSH, CDR2 LQKENI. The V and J ends lost 3 bases and 0 bases respectively, with 6 bases between them. In DNA, the CDR3 is TGTGCCAGCTCACCCGCTTCCTCTGGAAACACCATATATTTT. Amino acids: CASSPASSGNTIYF. The complete variable domain, with remaining parts taken from reference TRBV18 and TRBJ1-3, reads NAGVMQNPRHLVRRRGQEARLRCSPMKGHSHVYWYRQLPEEGLKFMVYLQKENIIDESGMPKERFSAEFPKEGPSILRIQQVVRGDSAAYFCASSPASSGNTIYFGEGSWLTVV.

The rearrangement joins TRBV11-3 to TRBJ2-2; 7 nucleotides agree with TRBD1. Germline-derived CDR1 and CDR2 are SGHNT and YENEEA. The length of the CDR3 is 15 residues. V shed 4 bases, J shed 6 bases, and the junction held 8 bases outside the gene matches. The CDR3 DNA reads TGTGCCAGCAGCTCCTCGACAGGGCGGGCCGGGGAGCTGTTTTTT. It specifies CASSSSTGRAGELFF. Full variable domain (rest looked up from reference TRBV11-3 and TRBJ2-2): EAGVVQSPRYKIIEKKQPVAFWCNPISGHNTLYWYLQNLGQGPELLIRYENEEAVDDSQLPKDRFSAERLKGVDSTLKIQPAELGDSAVYLCASSSSTGRAGELFFGEGSRLTVL.

This clone was observed a single time. The rearrangement links TRBV27 to TRBJ2-1; 7 bases map to TRBD2. Germline loops: CDR1 MNHEY, CDR2 SMNVEV (reference sequence). The length of the CDR3 is 15 residues. V lost 7 bases, J lost 7 bases, and 13 bases stayed unmatched. The DNA of the CDR3 is TGTGCCAGCACCCGGGGGGACCTACGGGAGAATGAGCAGTTCTTC. This translates into CASTRGDLRENEQFF.

The chain recombines TRBV6-5 with TRBJ1-1, with D unresolved. CDR3 length equals 14 residues. The V and J ends lost 6 bases and 7 bases respectively, with 18 bases between them. Germline CDR1 is MNHEY and CDR2 is SVGAGI. The CDR3 protein is CASRDLPGSYEAFF. The CDR3 DNA reads TGTGCCAGCAGAGATCTACCTGGGTCCTATGAAGCTTTCTTT.

The chain recombines TRBV6-1 with TRBJ2-7; D unresolved. This CDR3 comprises 12 residues. Germline loops: CDR1 MNHNS, CDR2 SASEGT. With 6 bases removed from V and 2 bases from J, the gap between germline ends came to 8 bases. DNA of the CDR3: TGTGCCAGCAGCGTTGGGGCCTACGAGCAGTACTTC. It yields the protein CASSVGAYEQYF.

The J gene is TRBJ2-3, the V gene TRBV19; 10 nucleotides align to TRBD1. Trimming removed 3 bases from V and 1 base from J; junction bases left unmatched: 7. The germline CDR1 and CDR2 sequences are LNHDA and SQIVND (reference sequence). The CDR3 is 17 amino acids. For the CDR3, the DNA is TGTGCCAGTAGTATGGCCGGGACAGGGGAGGGCACAGATACGCAGTATTTT. It yields the protein CASSMAGTGEGTDTQYF.

The chain is built from TRBV10-1 and TRBJ2-1, with 15 nucleotides matching TRBD2. J gave up 0 bases and V 4 bases, and 13 bases lay outside the gene matches. The CDR3 totals 21 residues. Germline V gene lookup returns CDR1 WNHNN and CDR2 SYGVQD (reference sequence). CDR3 sequence reads: CASSAGTSGGNKSGSYNEQFF. The CDR3 nucleotides read TGCGCCAGCAGTGCCGGGACTAGCGGGGGGAATAAATCAGGCTCCTACAATGAGCAGTTCTTC.

The J gene is TRBJ1-2, the V gene TRBV2; no definite D call. Trimming pared 5 bases from V and 3 bases from J, leaving 19 bases between. CDR1 and CDR2 (germline): SNHLY, FYNNEI. The CDR3 loop spans 16 amino acids. The CDR3 DNA reads TGTGCCAGCAGTAGTGGCGGGCCCCCCGGGGACTATGGCTACACCTTC. Its translation: CASSSGGPPGDYGYTF.

This chain uses TRBV6-6 with TRBJ1-2; perhaps TRBD1 as D (5 bases). This CDR3 spans 13 amino acids. The germline CDR1 and CDR2 sequences are MNHNY and SVGAGI (reference sequence). Between the trimmed V and J ends, which lost 6 bases and 2 bases, there was a span of 10 bases. The CDR3 loop is CASRQGGNYGYTF. For the CDR3, the DNA is TGTGCCAGCAGGCAGGGAGGGAACTATGGCTACACCTTC.

V and J are TRBV3-1 (or the pseudogene TRBV3-2) and TRBJ1-5, with D possibly matching TRBD1 (5 bases). The CDR3 contains 13 residues. Germline CDR1 LGHDT, CDR2 YNNKEL (reference sequence). V was trimmed by 1 base and J by 7 bases, leaving 8 bases between them. The CDR3 region is CASSQGKGQPQHF. CDR3 bases: TGTGCCAGCAGCCAAGGCAAGGGGCAGCCCCAGCATTTT.

CDR3 in DNA: TGTGCCAGCAGCCCCGACAGGTCCGCCTATGGCTACACCTTC. This encodes CASSPDRSAYGYTF. The chain employs TRBV5-8 and TRBJ1-2; D possibly corresponds to TRBD1 (6 bases). The CDR3 extends over 14 amino acids. The germline gives CDR1 SGHTS, CDR2 YDEGEE. Trimming pared 4 bases from V and 4 bases from J, leaving 14 bases between.

The rearrangement joins TRBV19 to TRBJ1-5; D is uncertain. The CDR3 has 13 amino acids. Germline CDR1 and CDR2: LNHDA and SQIVND (reference sequence). The V gene lost 8 bases and the J gene lost 7 bases, with 15 bases spanning the gap. This CDR3 is CASRSGIKQPQHF. The CDR3 nucleotides are TGTGCCAGTCGCTCAGGTATAAAGCAGCCCCAGCATTTT.

CDR3 coding DNA: TGCGCCAGCAGTACCGGGATTAATGAAAAACTGTTTTTT. Translating gives CASSTGINEKLFF. The J gene is TRBJ1-4, the V gene TRBV5-1; no reliable D call. Trimming removed 5 bases at V and 4 bases at J, with 9 bases between. Germline V gene data show CDR1 as SGHRS and CDR2 as YFSETQ. This CDR3 comprises 13 residues.

This clone was seen a single time. This chain links TRBV30 with TRBJ2-7; D gene uncertain. The V end was cut by 0 bases, the J end by 2 bases, with 11 bases between. The CDR3 has 14 amino acids. Germline assignment: CDR1 GTSNPN and CDR2 SVGIG (reference sequence). The CDR3 here is CAWSVSPQAYEQYF. CDR3 DNA sequence: TGTGCCTGGAGTGTAAGCCCCCAAGCCTACGAGCAGTACTTC.

The chain is built from TRBV5-1 and TRBJ1-6, with D hard to call. The CDR3 is 17 amino acids. Germline V CDR1 and CDR2: SGHRS, YFSETQ. V was trimmed by 4 bases and J by 1 base, leaving 15 bases between them. CDR3 sequence: CASSPIRDGSYNSPLHF. CDR3 DNA sequence: TGCGCCAGCAGCCCCATCCGGGATGGATCCTATAATTCACCCCTCCACTTT.

The V call is TRBV7-9, the J call TRBJ2-1; a weak D match, TRBD1 (5 bases). The CDR3 is made up of 14 amino acids. The V gene lost 8 bases and the J gene lost 10 bases, with 21 bases spanning the gap. Germline CDR1 is SEHNR and CDR2 is FQNEAQ (reference sequence). CDR3 amino acids: CASQGDSRAEEQFF. The CDR3 DNA is TGTGCCAGCCAGGGCGACTCCCGAGCAGAGGAGCAGTTCTTC.

This sequence joins TRBV27 and TRBJ2-1, with 8 nucleotides matching TRBD1. V shed 6 bases and J 8 bases; nucleotides not matched to a gene: 6. Germline lookup yields CDR1 MNHEY and CDR2 SMNVEV (reference sequence). This CDR3 has 13 residues. The CDR3 spells CASSIGQGDEQFF. Here the CDR3 DNA reads TGTGCCAGCAGCATAGGACAGGGTGATGAGCAGTTCTTC.

CDR3 loop: CASSPEGNTEAFF. Here the CDR3 DNA reads TGTGCCAGCTCACCAGAGGGGAACACTGAAGCTTTCTTT. The chain carries TRBV18 and TRBJ1-1; D is uncertain. Looked up from germline, CDR1 is KGHSH and CDR2 is LQKENI. V dropped 2 bases and J dropped 1 base, with 5 bases sitting between them. The CDR3 length is 13 residues.

Concerning this clone itself: Other nucleotide sequences from this sample produce the same CDR3. This rearrangement joins TRBV18 to TRBJ1-5; no reliable D call. The CDR3 consists of 13 residues. The germline gives CDR1 KGHSH, CDR2 LQKENI. Trimming took off 2 bases at V and 4 bases at J, with 6 bases between the two ends. The CDR3 protein is CASSPSGNQPQHF. In DNA form, the CDR3 reads TGTGCCAGCTCACCAAGTGGAAATCAGCCCCAGCATTTT.

The CDR3 is CASSLGLATNEKLFF. The CDR3 DNA reads TGCGCCAGCAGCTTGGGTCTTGCAACTAATGAAAAACTGTTTTTT. The chain combines TRBV5-1 with TRBJ1-4; D is undetermined. In germline, CDR1 is SGHRS, CDR2 YFSETQ. V was pared by 0 bases and J by 0 bases, with 6 bases between. There are 15 residues in the CDR3.

The chain couples TRBV6-4 to TRBJ2-3; 8 positions match TRBD2. The CDR3 has 14 amino acids. The V segment lost 4 bases and the J segment 2 bases; nucleotides outside the gene matches: 2. Germline V lookup: CDR1 MRHNA, CDR2 SNTAGT. The CDR3 loop reads CASSAGGATDTQYF. Written as DNA, the CDR3 is TGTGCCAGCAGTGCCGGGGGGGCCACAGATACGCAGTATTTT.

The V and J genes are TRBV19 and TRBJ1-5; 7 positions agree with TRBD1. This CDR3 is 14 amino acids long. Germline CDR1 and CDR2: LNHDA and SQIVND (reference sequence). Germline trimming cut 5 bases from V and 5 bases from J; bases unmatched to any gene: 6. Written as DNA, the CDR3 is TGTGCCAGTAGTTACAGGGGACTTGATCAGCCCCAGCATTTT. Its protein is CASSYRGLDQPQHF.

This clone occurred once. V usage is TRBV2 and J usage is TRBJ1-3; D unresolved. The CDR3 length is 14 residues. Germline-derived CDR1 and CDR2 are SNHLY and FYNNEI. Trimming cost V 6 bases and J 0 bases, with 9 bases left between them. DNA of the CDR3: TGTGCCAGCAGACAGTCTTCCTCTGGAAACACCATATATTTT. Translated, it gives CASRQSSSGNTIYF.

This rearrangement joins TRBV5-4 to TRBJ2-2, with D tentatively TRBD1 or TRBD2 (5 bases each). The CDR3 loop spans 18 amino acids. With 4 bases removed from V and 3 bases from J, the gap between germline ends came to 22 bases. Germline CDR1 reads SGHNT; CDR2 reads YYREEE (reference sequence). The CDR3 bases are TGTGCCAGCAGCCTCCGAATATCCGGGGCGCGGGACACCGGGGAGCTGTTTTTT. Encoded protein: CASSLRISGARDTGELFF.

The chain carries TRBV10-3 and TRBJ1-3; no reliable D call. The CDR3 sequence is 14 residues long. Trimming cost V 10 bases and J 0 bases, with 13 bases left between them. CDR1 and CDR2 (germline): ENHRY, SYGVKD. CDR3 in DNA: TGTGCCACTTCCCAGGTGCCCTCTGGAAACACCATATATTTT. Encoded protein: CATSQVPSGNTIYF.

The genes are TRBV4-1 and TRBJ1-2; D possibly corresponds to TRBD1 (6 bases). The CDR3 is made up of 13 amino acids. Per germline, CDR1 MGHRA and CDR2 YSYEKL. The V end was cut by 4 bases, the J end by 4 bases, with 10 bases between. The CDR3 bases are TGCGCCAGCAGCCTTAAGGGGGTCTATGGCTACACCTTC. It translates to CASSLKGVYGYTF.

This clone was observed a handful of times. This chain links TRBV28 with TRBJ1-4; D possibly corresponds to TRBD1 (5 bases). The CDR3 covers 14 residues. The V gene lost 3 bases and the J gene lost 5 bases, with 10 bases spanning the gap. Germline lookup yields CDR1 MDHEN and CDR2 SYDVKM. The CDR3 loop is CASSFSGLNEKLFF. Written as DNA, the CDR3 is TGTGCCAGCAGTTTTTCGGGGCTGAATGAAAAACTGTTTTTT.

The V and J genes are TRBV5-1 and TRBJ1-4, with unresolved D. The germline V gene has CDR1 SGHRS and CDR2 YFSETQ. V lost 0 bases and J 9 bases, leaving 12 bases between the germline ends. CDR3 length equals 14 residues. CDR3 protein: CASSLDPFAQKLFF. The CDR3 region has the DNA TGCGCCAGCAGCTTGGATCCTTTTGCCCAAAAACTGTTTTTT.